The next 13 T cell receptor beta chains were all read from a single sample in a study of blood T cell repertoires in COVID-19. TCRdb's copy holds only in-frame clones and misses some; the assay was immunoSEQ multiplex PCR. The sample yields 100,000 or so clones, about 89% seen once. The sequencing sample was made of peripheral blood. The receptors originated from a woman under 40 with acute or convalescent COVID-19.

The chain carries TRBV6-5 and TRBJ2-1, with 7 positions matching TRBD1. V lost 7 bases and J lost 5; bases outside the gene matches: 8. CDR1 is MNHEY and CDR2 is SVGAGI in the germline V gene. This CDR3 comprises 14 residues. CDR3 DNA sequence: TGTGCCAGCACCCAGGGGGTCGGCCACAATGAGCAGTTCTTC. It encodes CASTQGVGHNEQFF.

The rearrangement joins TRBV6-5 to TRBJ1-4; the D gene is possibly TRBD1 (6 bases). V lost 7 bases and J lost 8, with 14 bases in between. Germline V lookup: CDR1 MNHEY, CDR2 SVGAGI. The CDR3 covers 13 residues. The CDR3 loop reads CASNRVSTEKLFF. The CDR3 DNA reads as TGTGCCAGCAACAGGGTCAGTACGGAAAAACTGTTTTTT.

The V call is TRBV24-1, the J call TRBJ1-2; 9 nucleotides align to TRBD1. The CDR3 covers 14 residues. V gave up 3 bases and J gave up 8 bases; unmatched junction bases: 6. Germline V CDR1 and CDR2: KGHDR, SFDVKD. The CDR3 loop reads CATSDLDRGGGYTF. The CDR3 DNA reads as TGTGCCACCAGTGATCTGGACAGGGGAGGAGGCTACACCTTC.

The rearrangement links TRBV27 to TRBJ2-2; the D gene is possibly TRBD1 (6 bases). The germline V gene encodes CDR1 MNHEY and CDR2 SMNVEV (reference sequence). Trimming stripped 7 bases from V and 4 bases from J, with 16 bases between. This CDR3 has 15 amino acids. The CDR3 DNA follows: TGTGCCAGCACTTCGGGTAGGGGGACCACCGGGGAGCTGTTTTTT. It encodes CASTSGRGTTGELFF.

J is TRBJ1-1 and V is TRBV9; a possible D gene is TRBD1 (5 bases). CDR3 size: 14 residues. V was pared by 3 bases and J by 6 bases, with 15 bases between. The V gene's germline CDR1 is SGDLS and CDR2 YYNGEE. Written as DNA, the CDR3 is TGTGCCAGCAGCGGAGGGTCGGGGGGATCTGAAGCTTTCTTT. Amino acids: CASSGGSGGSEAFF.

This clone has just one count. The V gene is TRBV4-1, the J gene TRBJ1-5; D unresolved. The ends were cut back, 0 bases at V and 0 bases at J, with 12 bases in the middle. This CDR3 region has 17 residues. Germline values: CDR1 MGHRA, CDR2 YSYEKL. The CDR3 loop is CASSQDRARGSNQPQHF. The CDR3, as DNA: TGCGCCAGCAGCCAAGATAGGGCTCGGGGTAGCAATCAGCCCCAGCATTTT.

This clone was seen a single time. The genes are TRBV2 and TRBJ2-7, with D perhaps TRBD1 (6 bases). V lost 9 bases and J 3 bases, leaving 15 bases between the germline ends. This CDR3 has 13 residues. Germline CDR1 SNHLY, CDR2 FYNNEI. For the CDR3, the DNA is TGTGCCAGTTCGGGACAAAATCGCTACGAGCAGTACTTC. The encoded protein is CASSGQNRYEQYF.

The rearrangement links TRBV2 to TRBJ1-1, with no clear D. Germline CDR1 is SNHLY and CDR2 is FYNNEI. The CDR3 consists of 14 residues. V was trimmed by 8 bases and J by 1 base, leaving 14 bases between them. CDR3: CASQRWSGNTEAFF. Here the CDR3 DNA reads TGTGCCAGCCAGCGGTGGTCAGGGAACACTGAAGCTTTCTTT.

A single count supports this clone. The chain couples TRBV4-1 to TRBJ1-2; a possible D gene is TRBD1 (5 bases). CDR1 is MGHRA, CDR2 YSYEKL, per germline. The CDR3 spans 15 residues. V shed 0 bases and J shed 6 bases, with 14 bases lying between them. CDR3 region: CASSQDWGRANGYTF. The DNA for the CDR3 is TGCGCCAGCAGCCAAGATTGGGGCAGAGCCAATGGCTACACCTTC.

This clone was picked up a small number of times. The rearrangement links TRBV6-6 to TRBJ1-1; D uncertain. The CDR3 is 12 amino acids. Germline V gene sequence: CDR1 MNHNY, CDR2 SVGAGI (reference sequence). The V gene lost 5 bases and the J gene lost 4 bases, with 8 bases spanning the gap. The DNA of the CDR3 is TGTGCCAGCAGTACACCGGGCACTGAAGCTTTCTTT. Translating it yields CASSTPGTEAFF.

In its sample, this clone was seen once. The rearrangement joins TRBV23-1 to TRBJ2-3, with 11 bases matching TRBD2. TRBV23-1 is sorted into the ORF group, with uncertain function. V gave up 0 bases and J gave up 0 bases; unmatched junction bases: 11. The CDR3 contains 20 residues. CDR3 region: CASSQSGVLAGGPSTDTQYF. CDR3 bases: TGCGCCAGCAGTCAATCGGGGGTGCTAGCGGGGGGACCTAGCACAGATACGCAGTATTTT.

The rearrangement joins TRBV19 to TRBJ1-3; D not certain. V was clipped by 3 bases and J by 0 bases, with 12 bases between them. Germline V gene sequence: CDR1 LNHDA, CDR2 SQIVND (reference sequence). The CDR3 totals 16 residues. Here the CDR3 reads CASSILAEDSGNTIYF. The CDR3 nucleotides are TGTGCCAGTAGTATCCTGGCAGAAGACTCTGGAAACACCATATATTTT.

This chain links TRBV5-1 with TRBJ1-1, with a weak D call TRBD1 (5 bases). This CDR3 contains 15 residues. V was pared by 0 bases and J by 0 bases, with 9 bases between. Germline V gives CDR1 SGHRS, CDR2 YFSETQ. DNA of the CDR3: TGCGCCAGCAGCTTGGAGGTGACAGTGAACACTGAAGCTTTCTTT. It codes for CASSLEVTVNTEAFF. Full variable domain (rest looked up from reference TRBV5-1 and TRBJ1-1): KAGVTQTPRYLIKTRGQQVTLSCSPISGHRSVSWYQQTPGQGLQFLFEYFSETQRNKGNFPGRFSGRQFSNSRSEMNVSTLELGDSALYLCASSLEVTVNTEAFFGQGTRLTVV.